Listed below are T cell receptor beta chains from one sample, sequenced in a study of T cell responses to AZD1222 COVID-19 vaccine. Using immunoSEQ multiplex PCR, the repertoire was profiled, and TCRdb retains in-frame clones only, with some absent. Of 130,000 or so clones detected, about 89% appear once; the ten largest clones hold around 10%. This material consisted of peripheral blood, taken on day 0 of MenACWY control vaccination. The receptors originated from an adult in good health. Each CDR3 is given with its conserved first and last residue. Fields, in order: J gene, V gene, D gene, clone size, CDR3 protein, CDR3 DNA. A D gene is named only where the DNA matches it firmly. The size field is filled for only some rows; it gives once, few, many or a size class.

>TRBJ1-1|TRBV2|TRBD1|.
CASRGDSENTEAFF
TGTGCCAGCAGGGGGGACAGTGAGAACACTGAAGCTTTCTTT
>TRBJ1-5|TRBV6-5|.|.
CASRPGLSNQPQHF
TGTGCCAGCAGACCCGGCCTTAGCAATCAGCCCCAGCATTTT
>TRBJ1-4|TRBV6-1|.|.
CASSGWEGRDEKLFF
TGTGCCAGCAGTGGTTGGGAGGGCCGGGATGAAAAACTGTTTTTT
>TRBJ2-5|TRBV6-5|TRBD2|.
CASSYMASGRRQTQYF
TGTGCCAGCAGTTATATGGCTAGCGGGAGGAGACAGACCCAGTACTTC
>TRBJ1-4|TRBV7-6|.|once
CASSRTPLSNEKLFF
TGTGCCAGCAGCCGAACGCCACTTTCTAATGAAAAACTGTTTTTT
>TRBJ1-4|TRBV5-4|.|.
CASSRSTNEKLFF
TGTGCCAGCAGCAGGTCAACTAATGAAAAACTGTTTTTT
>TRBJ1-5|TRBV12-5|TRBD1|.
CASERGTRGNQPQHF
TGTGCTAGTGAAAGAGGGACCAGGGGGAATCAGCCCCAGCATTTT
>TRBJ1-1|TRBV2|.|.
CASSPARGATEAFF
TGTGCCAGCAGCCCCGCGCGGGGAGCCACTGAAGCTTTCTTT
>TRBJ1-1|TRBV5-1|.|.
CASSLRAGVGTEAFF
TGCGCCAGCAGCTTGAGGGCAGGGGTGGGCACTGAAGCTTTCTTT
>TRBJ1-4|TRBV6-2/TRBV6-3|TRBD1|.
CASSRGQGSTNEKLFF
TGTGCCAGCAGTCGGGGACAGGGCTCAACTAATGAAAAACTGTTTTTT
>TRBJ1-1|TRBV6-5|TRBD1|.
CASRRYRGDTEAFF
TGTGCCAGCAGAAGATACAGGGGAGACACTGAAGCTTTCTTT